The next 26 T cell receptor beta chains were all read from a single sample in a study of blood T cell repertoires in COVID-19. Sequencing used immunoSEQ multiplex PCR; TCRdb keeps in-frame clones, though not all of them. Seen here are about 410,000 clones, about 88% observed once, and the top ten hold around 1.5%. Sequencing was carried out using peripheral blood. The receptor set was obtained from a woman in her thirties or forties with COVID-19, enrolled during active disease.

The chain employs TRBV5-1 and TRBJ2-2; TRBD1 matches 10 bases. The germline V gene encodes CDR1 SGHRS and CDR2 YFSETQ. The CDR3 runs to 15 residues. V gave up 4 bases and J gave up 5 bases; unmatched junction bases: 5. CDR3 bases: TGCGCCAGCAGCAGAGACAGGGGGCTGACCGGGGAGCTGTTTTTT. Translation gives CASSRDRGLTGELFF.

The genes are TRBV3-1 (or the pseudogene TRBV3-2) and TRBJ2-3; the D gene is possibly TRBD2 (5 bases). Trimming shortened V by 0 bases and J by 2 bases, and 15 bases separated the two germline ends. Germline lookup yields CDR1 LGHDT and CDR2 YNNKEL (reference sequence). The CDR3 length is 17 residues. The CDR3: CASSQDLKRIHTDTQYF. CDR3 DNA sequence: TGTGCCAGCAGCCAAGATCTGAAGCGGATTCACACAGATACGCAGTATTTT.

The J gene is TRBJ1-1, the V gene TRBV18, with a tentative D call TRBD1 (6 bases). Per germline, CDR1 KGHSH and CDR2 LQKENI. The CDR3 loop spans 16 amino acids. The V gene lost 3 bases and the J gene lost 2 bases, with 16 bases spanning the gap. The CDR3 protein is CASSPGGGYSNTEAFF. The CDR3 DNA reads TGTGCCAGCTCACCTGGGGGGGGCTATTCAAACACTGAAGCTTTCTTT. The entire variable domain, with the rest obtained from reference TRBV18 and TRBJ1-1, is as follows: NAGVMQNPRHLVRRRGQEARLRCSPMKGHSHVYWYRQLPEEGLKFMVYLQKENIIDESGMPKERFSAEFPKEGPSILRIQQVVRGDSAAYFCASSPGGGYSNTEAFFGQGTRLTVV.

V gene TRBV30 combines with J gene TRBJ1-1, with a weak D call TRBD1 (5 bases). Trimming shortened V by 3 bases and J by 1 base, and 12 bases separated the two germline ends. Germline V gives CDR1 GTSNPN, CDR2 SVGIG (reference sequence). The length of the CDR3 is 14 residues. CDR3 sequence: CAWRRLRGNTEAFF. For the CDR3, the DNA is TGTGCCTGGAGGAGGCTAAGGGGGAACACTGAAGCTTTCTTT.

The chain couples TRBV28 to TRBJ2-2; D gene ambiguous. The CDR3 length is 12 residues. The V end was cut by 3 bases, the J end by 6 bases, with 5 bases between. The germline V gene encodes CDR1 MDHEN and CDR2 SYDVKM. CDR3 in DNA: TGTGCCAGCAGTTTTTCGGCCGGGGAGCTGTTTTTT. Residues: CASSFSAGELFF.

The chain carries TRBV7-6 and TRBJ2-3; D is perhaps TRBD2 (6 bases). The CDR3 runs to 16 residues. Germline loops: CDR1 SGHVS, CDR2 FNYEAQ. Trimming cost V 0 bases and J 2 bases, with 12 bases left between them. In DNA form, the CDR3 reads TGTGCCAGCAGCTTAGCCTACGGGGGACCCACAGATACGCAGTATTTT. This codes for CASSLAYGGPTDTQYF.

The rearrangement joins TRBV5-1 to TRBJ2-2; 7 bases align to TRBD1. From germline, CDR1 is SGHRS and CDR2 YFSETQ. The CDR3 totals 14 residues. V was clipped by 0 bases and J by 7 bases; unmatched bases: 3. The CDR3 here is CASSLEGGGGELFF. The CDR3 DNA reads TGCGCCAGCAGCTTGGAAGGGGGCGGCGGGGAGCTGTTTTTT.

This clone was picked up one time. CDR3 nucleotide sequence: TGTGCCAGCTCACCCGACACGAGCAATCAGCCCCAGCATTTT. Its protein is CASSPDTSNQPQHF. V and J are TRBV18 and TRBJ1-5; D gene uncertain. V shed 3 bases and J shed 1 base, with 7 bases lying between them. From germline, CDR1 is KGHSH and CDR2 LQKENI. The CDR3 runs 14 residues.

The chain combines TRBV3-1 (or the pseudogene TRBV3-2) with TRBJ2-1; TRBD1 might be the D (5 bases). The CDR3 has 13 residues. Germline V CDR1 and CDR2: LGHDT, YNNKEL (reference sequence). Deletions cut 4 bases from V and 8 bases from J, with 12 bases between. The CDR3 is CASSRSRVDEQFF. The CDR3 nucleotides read TGTGCCAGCAGCCGCTCCAGGGTCGATGAGCAGTTCTTC.

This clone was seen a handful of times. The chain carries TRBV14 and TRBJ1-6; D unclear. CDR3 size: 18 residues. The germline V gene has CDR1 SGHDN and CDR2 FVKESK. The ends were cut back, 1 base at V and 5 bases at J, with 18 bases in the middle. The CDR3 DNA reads TGTGCCAGCAGCCAAGTCGGAGGGAATTTGGTCGATAATTCACCCCTCCACTTT. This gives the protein CASSQVGGNLVDNSPLHF.

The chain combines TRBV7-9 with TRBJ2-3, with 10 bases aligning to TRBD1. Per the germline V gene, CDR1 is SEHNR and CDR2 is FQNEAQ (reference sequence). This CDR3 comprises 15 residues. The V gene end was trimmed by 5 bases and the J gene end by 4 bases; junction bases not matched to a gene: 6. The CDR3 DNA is TGTGCCAGCAGCCCGACAGGGGGCGAGGCAGATACGCAGTATTTT. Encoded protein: CASSPTGGEADTQYF.

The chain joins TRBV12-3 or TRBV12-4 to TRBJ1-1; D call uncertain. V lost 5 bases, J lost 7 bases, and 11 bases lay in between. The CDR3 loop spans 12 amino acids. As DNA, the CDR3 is TGTGCCAGCAGTCCGAATACTAATGAAGCTTTCTTT. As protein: CASSPNTNEAFF.

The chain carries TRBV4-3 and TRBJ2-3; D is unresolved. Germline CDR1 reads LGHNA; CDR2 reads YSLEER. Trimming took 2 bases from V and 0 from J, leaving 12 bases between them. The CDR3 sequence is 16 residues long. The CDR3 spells CASSQQRPPSTDTQYF. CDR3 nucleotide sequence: TGCGCCAGCAGCCAACAGCGTCCTCCTAGCACAGATACGCAGTATTTT.

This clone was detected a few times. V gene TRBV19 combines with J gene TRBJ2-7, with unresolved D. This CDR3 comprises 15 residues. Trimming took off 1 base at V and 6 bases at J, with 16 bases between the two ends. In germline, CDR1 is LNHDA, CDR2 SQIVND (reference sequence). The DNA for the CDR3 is TGTGCCAGTAGTATAGGTGTTCTCTGGAGTGGCGAGCAGTACTTC. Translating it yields CASSIGVLWSGEQYF.

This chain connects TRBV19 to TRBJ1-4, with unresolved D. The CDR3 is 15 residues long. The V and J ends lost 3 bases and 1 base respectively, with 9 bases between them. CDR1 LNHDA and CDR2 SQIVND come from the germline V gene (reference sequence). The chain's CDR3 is CASSIGTVTNEKLFF. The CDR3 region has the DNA TGTGCCAGTAGTATTGGAACAGTAACTAATGAAAAACTGTTTTTT.

CDR3 nucleotides: TGTGCCAGCAGTCTTAGCGGGGGCCCCACAGATACGCAGTATTTT. Its translation is CASSLSGGPTDTQYF. The chain recombines TRBV6-2 or TRBV6-3 with TRBJ2-3; 9 bases map to TRBD2. CDR1 and CDR2 (germline): MNHEY, SVGEGT. The CDR3 sequence is 15 residues long. The J segment lost 2 bases and the V segment lost 5 bases, leaving 5 bases of the junction unmatched.

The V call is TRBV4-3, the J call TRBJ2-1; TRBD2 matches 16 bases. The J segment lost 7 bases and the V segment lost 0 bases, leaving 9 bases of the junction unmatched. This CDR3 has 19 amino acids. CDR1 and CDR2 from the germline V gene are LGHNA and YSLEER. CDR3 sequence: CASSQDMRGTSGGGNEQFF. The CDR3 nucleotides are TGCGCCAGCAGCCAAGATATGCGCGGGACTAGCGGGGGGGGGAATGAGCAGTTCTTC.

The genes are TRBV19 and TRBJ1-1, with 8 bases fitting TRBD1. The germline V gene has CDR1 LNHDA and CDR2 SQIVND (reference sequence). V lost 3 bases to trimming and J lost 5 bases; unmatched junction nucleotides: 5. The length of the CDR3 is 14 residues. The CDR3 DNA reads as TGTGCCAGTAGTATTTACAGGGGGTGGACTGAAGCTTTCTTT. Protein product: CASSIYRGWTEAFF. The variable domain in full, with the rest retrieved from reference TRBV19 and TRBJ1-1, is DGGITQSPKYLFRKEGQNVTLSCEQNLNHDAMYWYRQDPGQGLRLIYYSQIVNDFQKGDIAEGYSVSREKKESFPLTVTSAQKNPTAFYLCASSIYRGWTEAFFGQGTRLTVV.

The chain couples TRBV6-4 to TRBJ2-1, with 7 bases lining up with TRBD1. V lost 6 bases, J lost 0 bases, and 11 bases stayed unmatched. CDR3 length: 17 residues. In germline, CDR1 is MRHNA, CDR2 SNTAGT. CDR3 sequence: CASSETTGRSSYNEQFF. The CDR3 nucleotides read TGTGCCAGCAGCGAAACGACAGGGAGAAGCTCCTACAATGAGCAGTTCTTC.

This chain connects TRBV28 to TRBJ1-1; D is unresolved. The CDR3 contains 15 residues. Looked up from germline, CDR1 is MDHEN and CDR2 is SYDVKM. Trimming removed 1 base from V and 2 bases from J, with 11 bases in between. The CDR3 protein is CASSLLTGGNTEAFF. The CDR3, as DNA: TGTGCCAGCAGTTTATTGACGGGAGGAAACACTGAAGCTTTCTTT.

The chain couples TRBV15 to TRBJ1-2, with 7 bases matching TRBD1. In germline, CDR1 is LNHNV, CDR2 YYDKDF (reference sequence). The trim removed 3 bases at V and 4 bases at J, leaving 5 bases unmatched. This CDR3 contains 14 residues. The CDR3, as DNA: TGTGCCACCAGCAGGGGACAGAAACCCTATGGCTACACCTTC. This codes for CATSRGQKPYGYTF.

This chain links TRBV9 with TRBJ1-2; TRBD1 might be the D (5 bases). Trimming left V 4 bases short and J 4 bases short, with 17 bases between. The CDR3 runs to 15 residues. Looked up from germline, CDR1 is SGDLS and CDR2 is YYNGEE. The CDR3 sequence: CASSQSGGASYGYTF. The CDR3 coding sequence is TGTGCCAGCAGCCAGTCGGGGGGAGCCAGCTATGGCTACACCTTC.

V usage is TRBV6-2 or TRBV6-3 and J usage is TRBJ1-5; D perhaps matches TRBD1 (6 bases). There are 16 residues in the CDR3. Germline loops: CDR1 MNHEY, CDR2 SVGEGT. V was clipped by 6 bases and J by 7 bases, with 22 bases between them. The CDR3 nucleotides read TGTGCCAGCAGCACTATCTCAGGGGCATTTGGACAGCCCCAGCATTTT. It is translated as CASSTISGAFGQPQHF.

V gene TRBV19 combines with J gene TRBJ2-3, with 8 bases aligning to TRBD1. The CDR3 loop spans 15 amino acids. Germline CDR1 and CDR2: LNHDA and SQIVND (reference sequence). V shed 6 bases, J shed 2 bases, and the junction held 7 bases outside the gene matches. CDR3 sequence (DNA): TGTGCCAGTAGGAGGGACAGGTCCCCCACAGATACGCAGTATTTT. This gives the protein CASRRDRSPTDTQYF.

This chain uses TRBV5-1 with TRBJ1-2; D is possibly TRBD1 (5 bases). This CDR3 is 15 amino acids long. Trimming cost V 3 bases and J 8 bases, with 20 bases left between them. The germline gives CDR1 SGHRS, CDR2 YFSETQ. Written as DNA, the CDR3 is TGCGCCAGCAGCTATCTAGGGGAAGAGGATGAGGGCTACACCTTC. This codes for CASSYLGEEDEGYTF.

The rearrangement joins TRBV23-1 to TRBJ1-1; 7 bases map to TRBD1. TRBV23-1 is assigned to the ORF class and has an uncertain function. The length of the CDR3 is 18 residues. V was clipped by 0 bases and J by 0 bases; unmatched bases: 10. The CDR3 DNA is TGCGCCAGCAGTCAATCGGGGCGGACAGGTCCTCTGAACACTGAAGCTTTCTTT. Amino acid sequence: CASSQSGRTGPLNTEAFF.